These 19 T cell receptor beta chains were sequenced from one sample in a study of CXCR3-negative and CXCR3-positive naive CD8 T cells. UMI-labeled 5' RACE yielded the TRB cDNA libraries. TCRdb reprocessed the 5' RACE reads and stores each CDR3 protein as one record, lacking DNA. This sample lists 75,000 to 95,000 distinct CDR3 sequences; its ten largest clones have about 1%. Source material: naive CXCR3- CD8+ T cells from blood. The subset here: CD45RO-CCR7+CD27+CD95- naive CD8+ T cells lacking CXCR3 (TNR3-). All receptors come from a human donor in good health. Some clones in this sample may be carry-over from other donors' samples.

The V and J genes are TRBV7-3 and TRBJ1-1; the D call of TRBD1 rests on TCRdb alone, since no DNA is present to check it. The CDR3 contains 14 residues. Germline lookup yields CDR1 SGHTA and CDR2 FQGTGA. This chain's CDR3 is CASSLYRADTEAFF.

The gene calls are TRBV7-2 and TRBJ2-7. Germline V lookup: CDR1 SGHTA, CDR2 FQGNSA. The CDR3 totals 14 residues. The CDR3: CASIKLGDSYEQYF.

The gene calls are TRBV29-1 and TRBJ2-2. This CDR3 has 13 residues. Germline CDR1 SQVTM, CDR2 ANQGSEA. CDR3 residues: CSVEQVNTGELFF.

The CDR3 region is CASSPAAPYEQYF. V usage is TRBV25-1 and J usage is TRBJ2-7. Germline V gene data show CDR1 as MGHDK and CDR2 as SYGVNS. The CDR3 contains 13 residues.

The CDR3 loop reads CASSLHGGFYEQYF. The chain links TRBV6-5 to TRBJ2-7. Germline values: CDR1 MNHEY, CDR2 SVGAGI. This CDR3 region has 14 residues.

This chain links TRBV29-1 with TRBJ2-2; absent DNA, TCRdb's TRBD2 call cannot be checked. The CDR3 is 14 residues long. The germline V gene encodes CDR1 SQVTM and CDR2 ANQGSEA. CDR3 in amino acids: CSAQRGEGTGELFF.

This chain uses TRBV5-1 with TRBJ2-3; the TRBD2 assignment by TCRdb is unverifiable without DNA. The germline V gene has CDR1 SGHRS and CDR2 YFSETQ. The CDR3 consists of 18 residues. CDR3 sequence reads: CASSLGWEPTSSTDTQYF.

The CDR3 protein is CASSLWPSRNSYEQYF. The rearrangement uses TRBV5-5 and TRBJ2-7; with no DNA, the TCRdb D assignment of TRBD2 cannot be verified. There are 16 residues in the CDR3. Germline V lookup: CDR1 SGHKS, CDR2 YYEKEE (reference sequence).

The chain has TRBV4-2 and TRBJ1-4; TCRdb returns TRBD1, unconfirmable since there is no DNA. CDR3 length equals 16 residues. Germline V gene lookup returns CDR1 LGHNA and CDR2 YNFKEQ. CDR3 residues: CASSQEGGQGHEKLFF.

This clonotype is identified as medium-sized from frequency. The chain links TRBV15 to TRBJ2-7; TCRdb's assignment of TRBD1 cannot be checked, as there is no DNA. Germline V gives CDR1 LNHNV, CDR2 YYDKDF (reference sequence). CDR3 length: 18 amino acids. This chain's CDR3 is CATSREPATGGVFYEQYF.

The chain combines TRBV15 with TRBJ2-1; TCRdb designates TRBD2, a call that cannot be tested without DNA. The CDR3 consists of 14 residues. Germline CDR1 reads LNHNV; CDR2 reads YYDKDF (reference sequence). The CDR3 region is CATSREQRECEQFF.

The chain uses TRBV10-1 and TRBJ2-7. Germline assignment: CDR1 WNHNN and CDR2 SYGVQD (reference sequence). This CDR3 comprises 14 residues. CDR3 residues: CASSDSGSPYEQYF.

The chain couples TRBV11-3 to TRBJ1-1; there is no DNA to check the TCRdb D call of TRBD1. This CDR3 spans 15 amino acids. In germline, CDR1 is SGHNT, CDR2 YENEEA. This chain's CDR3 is CASSLPGVVNTEAFF.

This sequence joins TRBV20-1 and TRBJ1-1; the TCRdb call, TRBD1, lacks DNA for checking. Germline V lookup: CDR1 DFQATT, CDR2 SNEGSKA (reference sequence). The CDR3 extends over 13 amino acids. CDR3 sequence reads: CSATRTVNTEAFF.

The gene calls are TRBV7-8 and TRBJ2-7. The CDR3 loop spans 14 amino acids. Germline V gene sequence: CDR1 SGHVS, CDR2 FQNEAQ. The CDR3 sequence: CASSLDTEVYEQYF.

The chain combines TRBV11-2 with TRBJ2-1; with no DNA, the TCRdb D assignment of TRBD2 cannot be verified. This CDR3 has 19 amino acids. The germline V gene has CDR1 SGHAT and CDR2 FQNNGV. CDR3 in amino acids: CASSPSPGLGRSSYNEQFF.

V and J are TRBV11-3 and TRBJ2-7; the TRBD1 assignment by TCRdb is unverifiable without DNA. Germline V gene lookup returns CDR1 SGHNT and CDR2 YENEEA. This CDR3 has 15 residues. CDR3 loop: CASSPSAFMGHEQYF.

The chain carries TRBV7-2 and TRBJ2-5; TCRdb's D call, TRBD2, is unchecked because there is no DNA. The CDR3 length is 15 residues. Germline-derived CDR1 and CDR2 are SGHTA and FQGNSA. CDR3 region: CASSPGTSGEETQYF.

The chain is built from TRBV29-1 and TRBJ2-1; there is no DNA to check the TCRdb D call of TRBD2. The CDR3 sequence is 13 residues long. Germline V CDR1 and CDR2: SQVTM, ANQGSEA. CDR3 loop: CSARTSGYNEQFF.